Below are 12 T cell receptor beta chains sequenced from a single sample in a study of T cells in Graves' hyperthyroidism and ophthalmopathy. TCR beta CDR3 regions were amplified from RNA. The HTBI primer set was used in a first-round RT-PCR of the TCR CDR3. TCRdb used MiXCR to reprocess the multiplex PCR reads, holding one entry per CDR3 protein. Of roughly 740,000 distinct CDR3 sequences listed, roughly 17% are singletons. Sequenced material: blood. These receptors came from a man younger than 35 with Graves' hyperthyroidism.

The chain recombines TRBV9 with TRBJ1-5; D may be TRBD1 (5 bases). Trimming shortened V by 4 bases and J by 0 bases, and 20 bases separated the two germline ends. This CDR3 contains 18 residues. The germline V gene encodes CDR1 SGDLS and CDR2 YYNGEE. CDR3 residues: CASSLKAGTDDSNQPQHF. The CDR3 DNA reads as TGTGCCAGCAGCTTGAAAGCAGGGACTGATGATAGCAATCAGCCCCAGCATTTT.

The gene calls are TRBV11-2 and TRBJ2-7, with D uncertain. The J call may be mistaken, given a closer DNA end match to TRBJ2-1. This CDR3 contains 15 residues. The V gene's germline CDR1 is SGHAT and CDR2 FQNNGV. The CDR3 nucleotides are TGTGCCAGCAGTTTTAGACCCACCCGTCACTACGAGCAGTTCTTC. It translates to CASSFRPTRHYEQFF.

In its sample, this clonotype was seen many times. Here the CDR3 reads CASSVEVGANVLTF. Written as DNA, the CDR3 is TGTGCCAGCAGTGTAGAGGTTGGGGCCAACGTCCTGACTTTC. The chain links TRBV2 to TRBJ2-6; D gene ambiguous. The germline V gene has CDR1 SNHLY and CDR2 FYNNEI. The CDR3 runs to 14 residues. V gave up 4 bases and J gave up 3 bases, with 7 bases separating them.

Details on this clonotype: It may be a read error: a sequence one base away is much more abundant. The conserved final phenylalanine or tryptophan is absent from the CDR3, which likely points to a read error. The CDR3 loop reads CASSEATYQETQYS. DNA of the CDR3: TGTGCCAGCAGTGAAGCGACTTACCAAGAGACCCAGTACTCC. The chain uses TRBV6-1 and TRBJ2-5; D ambiguous. Germline lookup yields CDR1 MNHNS and CDR2 SASEGT. The CDR3 runs to 14 residues. V lost 0 bases to trimming and J lost 0 bases, with 5 bases between them.

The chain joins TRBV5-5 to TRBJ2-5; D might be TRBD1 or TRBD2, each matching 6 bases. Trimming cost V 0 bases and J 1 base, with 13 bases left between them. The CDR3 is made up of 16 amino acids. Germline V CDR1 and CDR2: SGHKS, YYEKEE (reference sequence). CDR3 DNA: TGTGCCAGCAGCTTGGGTCTGGGGGGCCTCCAAGAGACCCAGTACTTC. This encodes CASSLGLGGLQETQYF.

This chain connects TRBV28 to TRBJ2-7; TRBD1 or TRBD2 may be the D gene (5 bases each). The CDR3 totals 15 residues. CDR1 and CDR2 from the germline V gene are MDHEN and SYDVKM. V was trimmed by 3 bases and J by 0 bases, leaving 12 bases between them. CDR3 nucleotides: TGTGCCAGCAGTTTCCGGACGGGGACCTCCTACGAGCAGTACTTC. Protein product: CASSFRTGTSYEQYF.

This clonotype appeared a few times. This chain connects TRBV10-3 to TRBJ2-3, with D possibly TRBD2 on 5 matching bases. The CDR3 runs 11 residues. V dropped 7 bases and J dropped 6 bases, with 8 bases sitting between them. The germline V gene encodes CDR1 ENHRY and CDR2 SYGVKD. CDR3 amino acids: CAIISGDTQYF. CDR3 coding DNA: TGTGCCATCATCTCGGGGGATACGCAGTATTTT.

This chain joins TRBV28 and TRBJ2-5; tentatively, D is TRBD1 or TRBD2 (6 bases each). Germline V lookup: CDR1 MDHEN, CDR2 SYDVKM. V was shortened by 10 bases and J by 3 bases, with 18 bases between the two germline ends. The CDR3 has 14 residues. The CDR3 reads CAIQFRGVEETQYF. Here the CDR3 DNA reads TGTGCCATTCAGTTTAGGGGGGTTGAAGAGACCCAGTACTTC.

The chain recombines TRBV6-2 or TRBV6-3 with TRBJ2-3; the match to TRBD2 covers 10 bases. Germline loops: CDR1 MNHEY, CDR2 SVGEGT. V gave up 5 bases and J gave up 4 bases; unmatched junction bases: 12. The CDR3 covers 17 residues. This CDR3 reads CASSSRPAGGPADTQYF. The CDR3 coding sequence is TGTGCCAGCAGTAGTCGGCCAGCGGGAGGGCCGGCAGATACGCAGTATTTT.

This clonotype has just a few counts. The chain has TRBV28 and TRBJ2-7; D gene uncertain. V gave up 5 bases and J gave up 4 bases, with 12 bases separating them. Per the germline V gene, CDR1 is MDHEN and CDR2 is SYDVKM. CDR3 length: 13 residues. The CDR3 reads CASSGFAKYEQYF. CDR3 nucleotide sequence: TGTGCCAGCAGTGGGTTCGCGAAGTACGAGCAGTACTTC.

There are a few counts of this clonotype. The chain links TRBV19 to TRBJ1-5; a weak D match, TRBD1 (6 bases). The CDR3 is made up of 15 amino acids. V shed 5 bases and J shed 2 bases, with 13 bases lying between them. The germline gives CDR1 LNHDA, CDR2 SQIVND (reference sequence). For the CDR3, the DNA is TGTGCCAGTAGTGGGGGGGCCTGGGGCAATCAGCCCCAGCATTTT. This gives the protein CASSGGAWGNQPQHF.

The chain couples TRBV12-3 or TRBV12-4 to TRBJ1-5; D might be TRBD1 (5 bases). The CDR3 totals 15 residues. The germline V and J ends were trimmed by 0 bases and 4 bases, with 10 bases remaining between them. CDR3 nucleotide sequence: TGTGCCAGCAGTTTAGCGCGCTCAGGGAATCAGCCCCAGCATTTT. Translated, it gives CASSLARSGNQPQHF.